This TCR beta chain is drawn from a study of cytomegalovirus exposure and HLA in healthy donors (dated by TCRdb to between 2016 and 2019). With regard to the full study: An earlier analysis of approximately 640 of the donors reported about 250 Gb of sequence data and roughly 110 million unique TCR beta sequences from roughly 200 million T cells. Roughly 290 gigabases of sequencing data and around 85 million unique TCR sequences made up an early release that covered around 640 HLA-typed donors. The genetic ancestry cluster associated with self-reported Caucasian donors included 81% of the approximately 410 genotyped donors. The study aimed to test whether signatures of past pathogen exposure could be identified by cataloging public T cell receptors. Using immunosequencing, the study profiled T cell repertoires from around 680 subjects and related those repertoires to cytomegalovirus serostatus. A separate validation cohort of 100 to 150 different subjects was used in addition to the roughly 670-subject first cohort. High-throughput TCR immunosequencing, statistical association of individual TCRs with disease status, and machine learning were combined to predict cytomegalovirus infection status. To study patterns of TCR occurrence, a later analysis re-analyzed previously published TCR beta repertoires from 650 to 750 donors and added high-resolution HLA genotyping. In the later analysis, no new phenotypic data were used to find candidate immune exposures; instead, reliance was placed on TCR beta sequences and their occurrence across donors. An earlier analysis of some 500 of the donors used high-throughput TCR beta sequencing to judge whether each TCR beta V gene segment behaved as functional or pseudogenic. Donor age, sex, ethnicity and CMV serostatus were compiled alongside the repertoire data. A later genetic analysis used genome-wide SNP genotypes for about three fifths of the roughly 700 donors, treating that subset as a discovery cohort. Every discovery cohort repertoire had been produced on one sequencing platform. Both class I and class II loci were covered by HLA typing, at four-digit resolution. The number of typed donors differed by locus: about 620-640 for A, B, C, DRB1 and DQB1; 522 for DQA1; around 610 for DPA1; and some 430 for DPB1. Because of strong linkage in the cohort, roughly 5 DR-DQ haplotypes were treated as single units for association and clustering. Among approximately 370 genotyped donors of the cohort, an average of around 250,000 unique TCR beta nucleotide sequences was sequenced per donor, of which about 19% were non-productive.

The germline V gene gives CDR1 as SGHRS and CDR2 as YFSETQ. Spanning cysteine to phenylalanine, the CDR3 consists of 14 amino acids. The DNA shown is the 42-base CDR3, in frame from base 1. Trimming leaves V shorter by 0 bases and J shorter by 4 bases, with the junction holding 0 bases beyond the gene matches. The study at large found these results: In both the original and validation cohorts, the classifier was reported to diagnose cytomegalovirus status with high specificity and sensitivity. An association between a missense DCLRE1C variant and V-gene and J-gene trimming of TCR beta chains was found in a later genetic analysis and replicated in an independent cohort. While some public TCRs were present in many individuals, most TCR sequences turned up only very rarely across donors. Because the 87-base-pair reads could not distinguish some IMGT-functional V segments, including TRBV6-2 and TRBV6-3, those segments were excluded. Linkage disequilibrium might explain the correlated functional status among segregating V segments, but an unknown experimental factor could not be excluded. In vitro tests confirmed that a few of the cytomegalovirus-associated TCR beta chains recognize cytomegalovirus antigens. Because counts were too low, about 15 rarely observed V segments, including chromosome 9 orphons, were left out of the earlier analysis of about 620 of the donors. A further reported finding was that TCR beta sequences accurately predicted the HLA-A and HLA-B alleles for most subjects in the first cohort. When HLA alleles, especially DR and DQ, strongly co-occurred, attributing TCR associations to individual alleles was difficult. The authors suggested that the approach could potentially be generalized to other disease states and immunological phenotypes. The only immune exposure information available for the cohort was CMV serostatus. HLA typing was unavailable for some donors at each locus, so association tests used only the typed subset. The sequencing pipeline was judged likely to have produced a cluster of highly shared sequence variants as a technical artifact. Compared with equally common non-associated chains, HLA-associated TCR beta chains in a later analysis were more clonally expanded and had lower generation probabilities. In a later analysis, most CMV-associated TCR beta chains were found to appear HLA-restricted, with HLA associations seemingly driven largely by CMV exposure. The study gave a list of 150 to 200 TCR beta chains associated with cytomegalovirus. In a later analysis, the rate of TCR association differed among HLA loci, with DRB1 alleles having the most associated TCRs and HLA-C alleles having the fewest. Several of the top co-occurrence clusters appeared to be linked to parvovirus B19, influenza, CMV and Epstein-Barr virus, according to a later analysis. Compared with the roughly 720-donor mean, donors in an Asian-associated ancestry cluster had fewer N-insertions in productive TCRs, according to a later genetic analysis. In a later analysis, around 17,000 TCR beta sequences were associated with specific HLA alleles at a false discovery rate of 0.05. In this cohort, only TCR beta chains were sequenced, and detectable features were limited by the absence of alpha or paired-chain data. In an earlier analysis of approximately 590 of the donors, most TCR beta V segments appeared in productive rearrangements about 87% or about 30% of the time, broadly matching IMGT annotations. Roughly uniform sequencing depth across donors was assumed in presence/absence analyses, although this assumption may not hold.

This clone has only a few counts. Its target antigen remains unknown. No much larger clonotype is one base removed from it; base qualities were not supplied. The library was made by the immunoSEQ multiplex PCR assay. A mixture of 60 forward primers for TCR Vbeta segments and 13 reverse primers for TCR Jbeta segments was used in the multiplex PCR. The CDR3 region of rearranged TCR beta genes was amplified from genomic DNA with a multiplex PCR assay. The amplified TCR beta libraries were sequenced on the Illumina HiSeq System as 87-base-pair reads. In the source study's methods: A later analysis counted about 80 million unique TCR beta chains across the approximately 700 repertoires, and roughly 9.9 million of these chains were shared by at least two donors. Raw reads were error-corrected and collapsed into unique sequences by a nearest-neighbor algorithm in which closely related sequences were merged to remove PCR and sequencing errors. To assign V, D and J gene segments, CDR3 sequences were aligned to IMGT reference sequences. For a sequence to be retained, a match of at least six nucleotides to both a V gene segment and a J gene segment was required. A rearrangement counted as productive if the CDR3 had no stop codons and remained in frame with V and J, and every other rearrangement counted as non-productive. CDR3 was defined by IMGT convention, running from the second conserved V-encoded cysteine to the conserved J-encoded phenylalanine. The earlier analysis of approximately 590 of the donors excluded any sequence lacking an unambiguous match to a single V gene segment. In an earlier analysis of approximately 550 of the donors, V segments were called functional above 56.7% productive rearrangements and were called segregating when the between-donor standard deviation exceeded 5%. To diagnose cytomegalovirus status from the catalog of TCR beta chain sequences, a statistical classification framework was built. V and J gene assignment, in a later analysis, came from comparing TCR nucleotide sequences with IMGT/GENE-DB human TR gene sequences. The TCRdist pipeline was used in a later analysis to assign CDR3 sequences and most-parsimonious VDJ recombination scenarios. In a later analysis, each TCR beta chain was defined by its CDR3 amino acid sequence together with its V-gene family, and reads lacking a unique V-gene family were excluded. A later analysis removed 500 to 600 highly shared, low-generation-probability nucleotide sequences to deal with suspected cross-contamination and a sequencing artifact. For each public chain, a later analysis derived a clonal expansion index from normalized ranks of inferred template counts within each repertoire. Generation probabilities in a later analysis came from a VDJ recombination model fitted to out-of-frame rearrangements, and those results were checked against IGoR. A later analysis scored TCR-TCR, TCR-HLA and TCR-CMV co-occurrence with hypergeometric tests, applying a repertoire-size bias correction to TCR pairs. A later analysis estimated false discovery rates by permuting HLA or CMV assignments 20 times. A later analysis grouped co-occurring TCRs with DBSCAN, adding TCRdist sequence similarity when clustering within HLA-allele-positive subsets. For co-occurrence clustering, repertoires with fewer than 30,000 or more than 120,000 public chains were excluded, along with 4 to 6 repertoires with anomalous nucleotide sharing. TCRdb retrieved this table from immuneACCESS and kept in-frame rearrangements only. Not all clones are present; in checked studies, unresolved V genes account for under half, and no reason is known for the remainder. The V and J calls and clone size are taken from that table; D and trimming were inferred from the DNA. The sample table records some 190,000 clones; 70% to 75% of these occur just once. The ten top clones hold about 3.1% of the sample.

The cohort comprised 710 or so healthy bone marrow donors. At the time of sampling, every cohort member was nominally healthy, though immune exposures that went unrecorded were likely present. The donor was CMV seropositive and belonged to the group of a few hundred seropositive cohort members. A peripheral blood sample was collected from each donor, and TCR beta sequencing was performed on peripheral blood mononuclear cells. The Qiagen DNeasy Blood Extraction Kit was used to extract genomic DNA from the blood cell samples. The sequence was collected from a woman in her 30s in good health and CMV-seropositive. In this chain, TRBV5-1 is recombined with TRBJ2-2, and TRBD1 aligns with 7 junction nucleotides. The sample comprised PBMCs. In nucleotide form, the sequence is TGCGCCAGCAGCTTGGACAGGGGCACCGGGGAGCTGTTTTTT. Translated, this is CASSLDRGTGELFF.